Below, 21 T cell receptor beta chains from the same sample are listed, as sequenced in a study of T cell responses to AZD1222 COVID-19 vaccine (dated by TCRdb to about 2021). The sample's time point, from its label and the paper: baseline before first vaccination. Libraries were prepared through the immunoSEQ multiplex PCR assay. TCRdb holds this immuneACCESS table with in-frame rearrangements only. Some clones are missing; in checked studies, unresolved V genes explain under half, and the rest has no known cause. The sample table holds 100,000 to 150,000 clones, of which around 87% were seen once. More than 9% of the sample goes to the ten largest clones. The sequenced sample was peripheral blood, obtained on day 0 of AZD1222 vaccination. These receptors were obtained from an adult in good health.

The CDR3: CASSWDRDTEAFF. As DNA, the CDR3 is TGTGCCAGCAGTTGGGACAGGGACACTGAAGCTTTCTTT. The chain has TRBV12-3 or TRBV12-4 and TRBJ1-1; 9 bases map to TRBD1. The V gene end was trimmed by 4 bases and the J gene end by 3 bases; junction bases not matched to a gene: 0. The CDR3 runs to 13 residues.

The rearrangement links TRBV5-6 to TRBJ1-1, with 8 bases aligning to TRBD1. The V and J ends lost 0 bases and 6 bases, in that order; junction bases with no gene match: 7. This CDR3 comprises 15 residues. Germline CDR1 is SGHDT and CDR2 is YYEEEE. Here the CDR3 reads CASSLEMDRAPEAFF. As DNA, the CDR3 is TGTGCCAGCAGCTTGGAGATGGACAGGGCGCCTGAAGCTTTCTTT.

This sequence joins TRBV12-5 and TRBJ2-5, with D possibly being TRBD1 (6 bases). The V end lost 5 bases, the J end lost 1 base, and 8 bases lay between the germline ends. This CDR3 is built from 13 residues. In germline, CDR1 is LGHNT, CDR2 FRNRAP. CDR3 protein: CASGPRGQETQYF. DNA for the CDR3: TGTGCTAGTGGTCCCAGGGGCCAAGAGACCCAGTACTTC.

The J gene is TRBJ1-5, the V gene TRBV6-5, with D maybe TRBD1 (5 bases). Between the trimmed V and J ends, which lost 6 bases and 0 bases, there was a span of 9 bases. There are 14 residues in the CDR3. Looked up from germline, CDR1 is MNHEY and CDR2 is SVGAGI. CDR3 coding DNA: TGTGCCAGCAGCGTCAGGGATAGCAATCAGCCCCAGCATTTT. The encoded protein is CASSVRDSNQPQHF.

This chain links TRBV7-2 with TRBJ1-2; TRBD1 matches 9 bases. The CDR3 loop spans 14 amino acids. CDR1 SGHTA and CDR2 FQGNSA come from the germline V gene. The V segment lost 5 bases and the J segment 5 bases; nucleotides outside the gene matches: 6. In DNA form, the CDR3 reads TGTGCCAGCAGCCCCCGGGACAGGGAGTATGGCTACACCTTC. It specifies CASSPRDREYGYTF.

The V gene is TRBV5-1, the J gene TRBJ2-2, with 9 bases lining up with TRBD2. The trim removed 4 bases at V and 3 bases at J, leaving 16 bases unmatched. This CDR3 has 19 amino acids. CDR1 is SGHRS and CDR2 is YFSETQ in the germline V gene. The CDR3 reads CASSPNSLSGGTYTGELFF. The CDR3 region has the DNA TGCGCCAGCAGCCCCAACTCACTAAGCGGGGGGACCTACACCGGGGAGCTGTTTTTT.

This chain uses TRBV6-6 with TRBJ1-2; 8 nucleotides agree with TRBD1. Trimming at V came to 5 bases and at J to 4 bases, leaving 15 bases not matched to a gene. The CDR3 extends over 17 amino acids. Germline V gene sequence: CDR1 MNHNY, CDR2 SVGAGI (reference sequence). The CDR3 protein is CASSPDRGKLLGYGYTF. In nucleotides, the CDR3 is TGTGCCAGCAGTCCCGACAGGGGTAAATTGTTAGGCTATGGCTACACCTTC.

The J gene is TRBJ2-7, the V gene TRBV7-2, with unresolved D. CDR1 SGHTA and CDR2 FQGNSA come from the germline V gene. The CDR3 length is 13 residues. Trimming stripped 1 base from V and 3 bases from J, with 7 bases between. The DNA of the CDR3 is TGTGCCAGCAGCTTAGTTCAGAACTACGAGCAGTACTTC. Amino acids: CASSLVQNYEQYF.

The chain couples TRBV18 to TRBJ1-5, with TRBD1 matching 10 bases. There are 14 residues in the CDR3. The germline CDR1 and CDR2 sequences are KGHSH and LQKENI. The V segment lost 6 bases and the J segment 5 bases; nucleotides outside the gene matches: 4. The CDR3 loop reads CASSPGQGYQPQHF. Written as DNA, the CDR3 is TGTGCCAGCTCCCCGGGACAGGGGTATCAGCCCCAGCATTTT.

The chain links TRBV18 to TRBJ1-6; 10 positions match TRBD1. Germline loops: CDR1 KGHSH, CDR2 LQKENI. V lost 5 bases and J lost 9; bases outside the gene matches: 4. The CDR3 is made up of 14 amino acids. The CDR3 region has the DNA TGTGCCAGCTCAACGACAGGGGGCCGTTCACCCCTCCACTTT. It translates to CASSTTGGRSPLHF. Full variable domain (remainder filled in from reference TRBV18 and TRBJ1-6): NAGVMQNPRHLVRRRGQEARLRCSPMKGHSHVYWYRQLPEEGLKFMVYLQKENIIDESGMPKERFSAEFPKEGPSILRIQQVVRGDSAAYFCASSTTGGRSPLHFGNGTRLTVT.

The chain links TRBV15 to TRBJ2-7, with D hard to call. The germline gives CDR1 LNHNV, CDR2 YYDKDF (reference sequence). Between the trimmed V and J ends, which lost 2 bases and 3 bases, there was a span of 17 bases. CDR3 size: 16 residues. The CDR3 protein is CATSRPRVLSRYEQYF. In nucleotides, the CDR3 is TGTGCCACCAGCAGACCACGGGTGTTGTCCCGCTACGAGCAGTACTTC.

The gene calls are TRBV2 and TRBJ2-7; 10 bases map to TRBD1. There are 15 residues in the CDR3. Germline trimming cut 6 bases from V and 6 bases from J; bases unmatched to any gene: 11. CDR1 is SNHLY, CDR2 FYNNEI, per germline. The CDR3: CASRHGQGGKGEQYF. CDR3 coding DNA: TGTGCCAGCAGACATGGACAGGGGGGGAAAGGCGAGCAGTACTTC. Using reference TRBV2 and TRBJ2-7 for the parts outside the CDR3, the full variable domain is EPEVTQTPSHQVTQMGQEVILRCVPISNHLYFYWYRQILGQKVEFLVSFYNNEISEKSEIFDDQFSVERPDGSNFTLKIRSTKLEDSAMYFCASRHGQGGKGEQYFGPGTRLTVT.

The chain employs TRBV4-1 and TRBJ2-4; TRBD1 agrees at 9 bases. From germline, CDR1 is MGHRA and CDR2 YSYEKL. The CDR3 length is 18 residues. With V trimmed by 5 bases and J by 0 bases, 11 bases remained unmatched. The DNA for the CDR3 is TGCGCCAGCAGCTTTCGGACAGGGGCCATTGAAGCCAAAAACATTCAGTACTTC. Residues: CASSFRTGAIEAKNIQYF.

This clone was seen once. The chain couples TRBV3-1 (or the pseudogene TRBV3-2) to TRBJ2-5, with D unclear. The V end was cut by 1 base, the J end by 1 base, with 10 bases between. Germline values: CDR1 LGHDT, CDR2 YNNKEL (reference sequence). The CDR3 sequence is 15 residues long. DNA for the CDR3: TGTGCCAGCAGCCAAGGAATCGTTGGCCAAGAGACCCAGTACTTC. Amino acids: CASSQGIVGQETQYF.

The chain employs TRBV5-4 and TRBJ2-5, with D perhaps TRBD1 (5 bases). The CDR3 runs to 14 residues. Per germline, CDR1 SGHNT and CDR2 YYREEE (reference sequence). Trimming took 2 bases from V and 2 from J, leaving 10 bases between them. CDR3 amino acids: CASSFGAVQETQYF. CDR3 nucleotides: TGTGCCAGCAGCTTTGGGGCGGTACAAGAGACCCAGTACTTC.

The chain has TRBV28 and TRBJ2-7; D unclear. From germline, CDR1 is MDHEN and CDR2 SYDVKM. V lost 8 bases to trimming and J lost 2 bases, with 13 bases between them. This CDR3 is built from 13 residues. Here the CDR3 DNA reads TGTGCCAGCTATAACGACGGTACCTACGAGCAGTACTTC. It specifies CASYNDGTYEQYF.

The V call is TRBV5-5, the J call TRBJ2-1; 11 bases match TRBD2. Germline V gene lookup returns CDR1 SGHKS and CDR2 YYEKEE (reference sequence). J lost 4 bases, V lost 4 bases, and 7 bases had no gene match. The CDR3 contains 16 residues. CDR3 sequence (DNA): TGTGCCAGCAGCCAATCCGGGACTAGCGGTTACAATGAGCAGTTCTTC. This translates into CASSQSGTSGYNEQFF.

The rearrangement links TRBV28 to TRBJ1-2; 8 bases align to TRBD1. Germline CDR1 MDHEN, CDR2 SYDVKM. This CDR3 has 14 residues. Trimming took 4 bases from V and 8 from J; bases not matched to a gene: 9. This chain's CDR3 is CASSSPGGAGGYTF. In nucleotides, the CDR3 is TGTGCCAGCAGTTCCCCAGGGGGCGCCGGAGGCTACACCTTC.

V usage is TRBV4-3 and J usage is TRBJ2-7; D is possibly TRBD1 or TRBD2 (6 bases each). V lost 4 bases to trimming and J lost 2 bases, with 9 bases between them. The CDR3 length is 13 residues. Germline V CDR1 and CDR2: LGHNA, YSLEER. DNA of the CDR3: TGCGCCAGCAGCCGGGGGGCAGCCTACGAGCAGTACTTC. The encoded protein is CASSRGAAYEQYF.

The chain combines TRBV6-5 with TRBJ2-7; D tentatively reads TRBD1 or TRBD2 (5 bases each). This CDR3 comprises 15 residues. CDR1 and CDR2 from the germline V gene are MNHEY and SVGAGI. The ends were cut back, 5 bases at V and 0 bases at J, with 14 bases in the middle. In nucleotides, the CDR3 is TGTGCCAGCAGTCGGGAAAAGGGGCCCTCCTACGAGCAGTACTTC. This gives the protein CASSREKGPSYEQYF.

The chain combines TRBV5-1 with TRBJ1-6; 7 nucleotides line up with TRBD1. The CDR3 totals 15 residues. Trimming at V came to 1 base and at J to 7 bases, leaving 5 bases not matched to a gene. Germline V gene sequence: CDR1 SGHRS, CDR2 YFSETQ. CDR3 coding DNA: TGCGCCAGCAGCTTGACCGGGACAGACAATTCACCCCTCCACTTT. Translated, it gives CASSLTGTDNSPLHF.